The 23 T cell receptor beta chains reported below all come from one sample, sequenced in a study of T cell responses to AZD1222 COVID-19 vaccine. Only in-frame clones appear in the TCRdb table, and some are missing; sequencing was by immunoSEQ multiplex PCR. This table has 120,000 to 150,000 clones, roughly 91% appearing once. The sequencing used peripheral blood, collected on day 0 of AZD1222 vaccination. The receptors here all came from an adult in good health.

The genes are TRBV7-8 and TRBJ1-2; D is perhaps TRBD1 (5 bases). This CDR3 comprises 16 residues. Trimming removed 5 bases at V and 4 bases at J, with 20 bases between. Germline assignment: CDR1 SGHVS and CDR2 FQNEAQ. CDR3 residues: CASSPTSPTDGYGYTF. The CDR3 DNA follows: TGTGCCAGCAGCCCGACTTCTCCGACAGATGGCTATGGCTACACCTTC.

V gene TRBV6-5 combines with J gene TRBJ2-3, with 10 bases lining up with TRBD2. V was pared by 1 base and J by 4 bases, with 5 bases of the junction left unmatched. The germline CDR1 and CDR2 sequences are MNHEY and SVGAGI. The CDR3 totals 16 residues. The CDR3 DNA follows: TGTGCCAGCAGTTACTGGAGCGGGGGGGCCCCAGATACGCAGTATTTT. Its protein product is CASSYWSGGAPDTQYF.

This chain uses TRBV7-3 with TRBJ2-1; no reliable D call. The CDR3 extends over 14 amino acids. V was trimmed by 5 bases and J by 3 bases, leaving 11 bases between them. CDR1 and CDR2 from the germline V gene are SGHTA and FQGTGA. The DNA of the CDR3 is TGTGCCAGCAGCCCAGGCTGGGACTACAATGAGCAGTTCTTC. It codes for CASSPGWDYNEQFF.

V usage is TRBV23-1 and J usage is TRBJ2-1; 8 positions agree with TRBD1. TRBV23-1 is known as an ORF, though its function is uncertain. J was trimmed by 7 bases and V by 8 bases; bases with no gene match: 13. This CDR3 has 15 residues. The CDR3 reads CASRKTDRDGNEQFF. Written as DNA, the CDR3 is TGCGCCAGCCGGAAAACGGACAGGGATGGGAATGAGCAGTTCTTC.

This clone is a singleton in its sample. This sequence joins TRBV3-1 (or the pseudogene TRBV3-2) and TRBJ2-7, with a weak D call TRBD2 (5 bases). CDR1 and CDR2 (germline): LGHDT, YNNKEL (reference sequence). CDR3 length: 15 residues. V lost 5 bases, J lost 7 bases, and 21 bases lay in between. The CDR3 DNA is TGTGCCAGCAGCGAACGAGCCCTCCCCCCGGGGGAGCAGTACTTC. Its protein product is CASSERALPPGEQYF.

The chain links TRBV5-1 to TRBJ2-5; TRBD1 matches at 10 bases. From germline, CDR1 is SGHRS and CDR2 YFSETQ. There are 14 residues in the CDR3. With 8 bases clipped from V and 5 bases from J, the junction kept 9 bases outside the gene matches. CDR3 nucleotides: TGCGCCAGTTCGGGACAGGGGATTTCGGAGACCCAGTACTTC. This sequence encodes CASSGQGISETQYF.

This chain uses TRBV11-1 with TRBJ2-3; D not certain. Deletions cut 0 bases from V and 6 bases from J, with 7 bases between. Germline lookup yields CDR1 SGHAT and CDR2 FQDESV (reference sequence). The CDR3 length is 13 residues. The CDR3: CASSLAIRDTQYF. DNA of the CDR3: TGTGCCAGCAGCTTAGCGATCCGGGATACGCAGTATTTT.

This sequence joins TRBV6-5 and TRBJ2-7, with 11 bases matching TRBD2. V lost 5 bases, J lost 2 bases, and 5 bases stayed unmatched. CDR1 is MNHEY and CDR2 is SVGAGI in the germline V gene. The CDR3 is made up of 15 amino acids. This chain's CDR3 is CASSTTSGGPYEQYF. In DNA form, the CDR3 reads TGTGCCAGCAGTACAACTAGCGGGGGACCCTACGAGCAGTACTTC.

This chain's CDR3 is CASSTTVNTEAFF. As DNA, the CDR3 is TGCGCCAGCAGCACGACAGTGAACACTGAAGCTTTCTTT. The chain employs TRBV5-1 and TRBJ1-1, with D perhaps matching TRBD1 (5 bases). This CDR3 spans 13 amino acids. The germline V gene encodes CDR1 SGHRS and CDR2 YFSETQ. Trimming stripped 4 bases from V and 0 bases from J, with 7 bases between.

This clone was counted between two and nine times. The rearrangement uses TRBV10-3 and TRBJ2-7; a weak D match, TRBD2 (5 bases). CDR3 length: 13 amino acids. V lost 7 bases and J lost 4, with 14 bases in between. From germline, CDR1 is ENHRY and CDR2 SYGVKD. CDR3 sequence reads: CAIKEGPVYEQYF. The CDR3 nucleotides read TGTGCCATCAAAGAGGGTCCCGTTTACGAGCAGTACTTC.

The chain uses TRBV6-5 and TRBJ1-6; D not certain. Trimming took 0 bases from V and 18 from J, leaving 18 bases between them. The CDR3 is 14 residues long. The germline V gene encodes CDR1 MNHEY and CDR2 SVGAGI. In nucleotides, the CDR3 is TGTGCCAGCAGTTACTCGAACGTAGCAGAACGAGGCCACTTT. Encoded protein: CASSYSNVAERGHF.

The chain couples TRBV3-1 (or the pseudogene TRBV3-2) to TRBJ1-5; D not resolved. V lost 4 bases, J lost 3 bases, and 10 bases lay in between. CDR1 and CDR2 (germline): LGHDT, YNNKEL (reference sequence). The CDR3 covers 14 residues. The CDR3 region is CASSPGRVNQPQHF. The CDR3 DNA reads TGTGCCAGCAGCCCCGGACGGGTCAATCAGCCCCAGCATTTT.

This sequence joins TRBV19 and TRBJ1-1; possibly TRBD1 for D (6 bases). CDR3 size: 15 residues. CDR1 and CDR2 (germline): LNHDA, SQIVND (reference sequence). Trimming stripped 4 bases from V and 1 base from J, with 13 bases between. For the CDR3, the DNA is TGTGCCAGTAGTAGCGTGGGGGCGGGGAACACTGAAGCTTTCTTT. It encodes CASSSVGAGNTEAFF.

This sequence joins TRBV10-3 and TRBJ1-1; weak D call: TRBD1 (5 bases). Germline CDR1 is ENHRY and CDR2 is SYGVKD. The germline V and J ends were trimmed by 2 bases and 1 base, with 8 bases remaining between them. The CDR3 loop spans 14 amino acids. DNA for the CDR3: TGTGCCATCAGTGAGGCCCAGGGGAACACTGAAGCTTTCTTT. This encodes CAISEAQGNTEAFF.

This chain links TRBV6-5 with TRBJ1-5; D remains ambiguous. Germline values: CDR1 MNHEY, CDR2 SVGAGI. The V end was cut by 8 bases, the J end by 1 base, with 12 bases between. CDR3 length: 14 residues. CDR3 nucleotides: TGTGCCAGCTGGAGCCATGCCAGCAATCAGCCCCAGCATTTT. Translation gives CASWSHASNQPQHF.

In this sample, this clone turned up a few times. The chain has TRBV19 and TRBJ1-5; 9 bases map to TRBD1. The V gene's germline CDR1 is LNHDA and CDR2 SQIVND (reference sequence). The trim removed 5 bases at V and 6 bases at J, leaving 11 bases unmatched. The CDR3 sequence is 16 residues long. CDR3 sequence reads: CASSPPHRGQGQPQHF. The CDR3 DNA follows: TGTGCCAGTAGTCCCCCGCACAGGGGGCAAGGTCAGCCCCAGCATTTT.

This chain uses TRBV6-2 or TRBV6-3 with TRBJ2-7; tentatively, D is TRBD1 (6 bases). Germline CDR1 MNHEY, CDR2 SVGEGT. Trimming left V 4 bases short and J 3 bases short, with 16 bases between. The CDR3 is 15 residues long. The CDR3 DNA reads as TGTGCCAGCAGTTTCGGAAACAGGGTACTCTACGAGCAGTACTTC. As protein: CASSFGNRVLYEQYF.

The V call is TRBV13, the J call TRBJ1-1; D remains ambiguous. The CDR3 covers 12 residues. Trimming took off 5 bases at V and 7 bases at J, with 11 bases between the two ends. Looked up from germline, CDR1 is PRHDT and CDR2 is FYEKMQ (reference sequence). CDR3 coding DNA: TGTGCCAGCAGCGCGTCCAGAATTGAAGCTTTCTTT. Protein product: CASSASRIEAFF.

The chain has TRBV29-1 and TRBJ1-2; the match to TRBD1 covers 9 bases. The CDR3 extends over 16 amino acids. V lost 4 bases, J lost 0 bases, and 9 bases stayed unmatched. Germline CDR1 and CDR2: SQVTM and ANQGSEA. CDR3 sequence: CSVGYRGTGSNYGYTF. CDR3 DNA: TGCAGCGTTGGGTATAGAGGGACAGGGTCTAACTATGGCTACACCTTC. The complete variable domain, with remaining parts taken from reference TRBV29-1 and TRBJ1-2, reads SAVISQKPSRDICQRGTSLTIQCQVDSQVTMMFWYRQQPGQSLTLIATANQGSEATYESGFVIDKFPISRPNLTFSTLTVSNMSPEDSSIYLCSVGYRGTGSNYGYTFGSGTRLTVV.

This sequence joins TRBV6-6 and TRBJ1-2; no clear D. The germline gives CDR1 MNHNY, CDR2 SVGAGI (reference sequence). CDR3 size: 13 residues. Trimming shortened V by 2 bases and J by 1 base, and 5 bases separated the two germline ends. The CDR3 DNA sequence: TGTGCCAGCAGTTACGGGGTTAACTATGGCTACACCTTC. Translated, it gives CASSYGVNYGYTF.

This clone was recorded only once. This chain links TRBV19 with TRBJ1-3, with 8 bases fitting TRBD1. The V gene's germline CDR1 is LNHDA and CDR2 SQIVND (reference sequence). This CDR3 has 15 amino acids. The J segment lost 1 base and the V segment lost 3 bases, leaving 2 bases of the junction unmatched. This CDR3 reads CASSIWTGSGNTIYF. The CDR3 DNA sequence: TGTGCCAGTAGTATCTGGACAGGGTCTGGAAACACCATATATTTT.

The chain joins TRBV7-9 to TRBJ1-2; D is undetermined. V dropped 1 base and J dropped 4 bases, with 10 bases sitting between them. The CDR3 extends over 14 amino acids. Germline-derived CDR1 and CDR2 are SEHNR and FQNEAQ (reference sequence). CDR3 amino acids: CASSLVGDIYGYTF. CDR3 DNA sequence: TGTGCCAGCAGCTTAGTAGGAGATATCTATGGCTACACCTTC.

The chain uses TRBV19 and TRBJ1-1; 9 nucleotides agree with TRBD1. Per germline, CDR1 LNHDA and CDR2 SQIVND (reference sequence). After removal of 10 bases from V and 6 bases from J, the junction contained 12 bases not matched to a gene. CDR3 length equals 14 residues. CDR3 sequence (DNA): TGTGCCACTAAGTCCGACAGGGGGAGGGCTGAAGCTTTCTTT. It codes for CATKSDRGRAEAFF.